This TCR beta chain is drawn from a study of blood T cell repertoires in COVID-19. Libraries were prepared by immunoSEQ multiplex PCR; TCRdb keeps only in-frame clonotypes and omits some of them. Among 300,000 to 350,000 clones, about 86% were seen once, and the ten largest hold around 3%. Germline V gives CDR1 LGHDT, CDR2 YNNKEL (reference sequence). This CDR3 has 13 amino acids. Between the trimmed V and J ends, which lost 0 bases and 6 bases, there was a span of 6 bases. The V call is TRBV3-1 (or the pseudogene TRBV3-2), the J call TRBJ2-1, with D unresolved. The sequencing input was peripheral blood. The sequence derives from a man between 25 and 39 years old with active or convalescent COVID-19. CDR3 nucleotides: TGTGCCAGCAGCCAAGATTGGCCCAATGAGCAGTTCTTC. It is translated as CASSQDWPNEQFF.